This TCR beta chain appears in the sequencing data of a study of breast tumors, draining lymph nodes, adjacent tissues. General observations from the study: Tumor repertoires ranked between lymph nodes and nontumor tissue in diversity, with V and J gene preferences. Data fit most tumor T cells coming from lymph node, expanding in tumor.

This clonotype was detected ten times or more. Its matching antigen is unknown. TCRdb ran MiXCR on the multiplex PCR reads and lists one entry per CDR3 protein. This table holds some 140,000 distinct CDR3 sequences, 21% found once. Breast cancer patients provided tissue from their axillary draining lymph nodes. Per germline, CDR1 MNHEY and CDR2 SMNVEV (reference sequence). V was cut by 3 bases and J by 2 bases, with 10 bases left in between. The CDR3 totals 14 residues. J is TRBJ1-2 and V is TRBV27, with no clear D. This TCR was recovered from a female donor with breast cancer. Some clones in this sample may be carry-over from other donors' samples. What was sequenced was axillary lymph node tissue. CDR3 amino acids: CASSFGGINYGYTF. CDR3 coding DNA: TGTGCCAGCAGTTTTGGAGGAATCAACTATGGCTACACCTTC.